The present TCR beta chain was sequenced within a study of T cell repertoires in cytomegalovirus infection. Study context: It was the public TCR beta signatures that indicated both CMV infection and matching HLA type.

This CDR3 contains 13 residues. V lost 4 bases and J lost 7, with 10 bases in between. CDR1 is MGHRA, CDR2 YSYEKL, per germline. In the case of this clonotype: Antigen specificity is unknown.

From the reads, TCRdb called clonotypes with MiXCR, one entry per CDR3 protein. The data contain a few hundred thousand distinct CDR3 sequences, just under 30% of them singletons. The receptor was isolated from a human donor in good health (CMV status not recorded). Some clones in this sample may be carry-over from other donors' samples. V and J are TRBV4-1 and TRBJ1-4; TRBD1 is a possible D gene (5 bases). Sample: cultured PBMCs, taken from culture after CMV antigen stimulation. CDR3 sequence (DNA): TGCGCCAGCAGCCTCCTGAGGGGTGAAAAACTGTTTTTT. This sequence encodes CASSLLRGEKLFF.